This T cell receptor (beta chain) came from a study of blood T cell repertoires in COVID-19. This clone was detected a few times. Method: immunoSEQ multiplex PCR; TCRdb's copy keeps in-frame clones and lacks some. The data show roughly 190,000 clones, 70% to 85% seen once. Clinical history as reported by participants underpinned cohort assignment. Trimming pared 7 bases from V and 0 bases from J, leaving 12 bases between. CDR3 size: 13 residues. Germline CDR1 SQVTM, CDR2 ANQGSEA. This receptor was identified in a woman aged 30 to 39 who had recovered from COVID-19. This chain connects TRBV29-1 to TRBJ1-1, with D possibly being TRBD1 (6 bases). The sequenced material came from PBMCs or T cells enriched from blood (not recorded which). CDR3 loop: CSASTGLNTEAFF. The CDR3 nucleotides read TGCAGCGCGTCCACAGGGCTGAACACTGAAGCTTTCTTT.